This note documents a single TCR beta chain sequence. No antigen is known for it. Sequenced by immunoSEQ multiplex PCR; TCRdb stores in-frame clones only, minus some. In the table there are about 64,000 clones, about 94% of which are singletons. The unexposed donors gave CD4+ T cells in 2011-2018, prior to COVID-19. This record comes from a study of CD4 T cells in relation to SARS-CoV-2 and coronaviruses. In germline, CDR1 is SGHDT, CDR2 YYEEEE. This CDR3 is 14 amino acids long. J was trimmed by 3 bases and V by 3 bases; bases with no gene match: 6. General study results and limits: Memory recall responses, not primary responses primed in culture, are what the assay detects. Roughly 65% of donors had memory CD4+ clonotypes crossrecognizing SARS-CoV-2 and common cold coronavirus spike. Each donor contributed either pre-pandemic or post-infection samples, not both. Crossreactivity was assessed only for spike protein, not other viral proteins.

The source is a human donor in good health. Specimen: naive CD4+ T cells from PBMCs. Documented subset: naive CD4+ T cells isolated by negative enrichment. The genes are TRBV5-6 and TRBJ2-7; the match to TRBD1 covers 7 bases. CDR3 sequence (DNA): TGTGCCAGCAGCTCACTGGGACAGATCTACGAGCAGTACTTC. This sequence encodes CASSSLGQIYEQYF.